These T cell receptor beta chains were read from a single sample in a study of technical replicates of blood from a handful of donors. Generated by immunoSEQ multiplex PCR, the TCRdb table keeps only in-frame clones and is missing some. The table lists over 30,000 clones, more than 90% of them singletons. What was sequenced was PBMCs. The receptor source for this set is a human donor in good health. Some clones in this sample may be carry-over from other donors' samples. Each CDR3 is given with its conserved first and last residue. Fields, in order: D gene, clone size, V gene, J gene, CDR3 DNA, CDR3 protein. D genes are given only for firm matches. Clone size is not always given. Where it is, it says once, few, many or a class for expanded clones.

D: -; size: -; V: TRBV7-9; J: TRBJ2-7; DNA: TGTGCCAGCAGCTTCGAGCTTTACGAGCAGTACTTC; CDR3: CASSFELYEQYF
D: -; size: -; V: TRBV5-1; J: TRBJ2-5; DNA: TGCGCCAGCAGCTGGGGCAGGGTGGAGGAGACCCAGTACTTC; CDR3: CASSWGRVEETQYF
D: TRBD2; size: -; V: TRBV30; J: TRBJ2-7; DNA: TGTGCCTGGAGTGTACTAGCGGGGGAGGGGCAGTACTTC; CDR3: CAWSVLAGEGQYF
D: -; size: -; V: TRBV6-6; J: TRBJ1-5; DNA: TGTGCCAGCCACTCCGGGGGTAGCAATCAGCCCCAGCATTTT; CDR3: CASHSGGSNQPQHF
D: -; size: -; V: TRBV30; J: TRBJ2-7; DNA: TGTGCCTGGAGTGTGGGAGGCTACGAGCAGTACTTC; CDR3: CAWSVGGYEQYF
D: TRBD2; size: -; V: TRBV7-3; J: TRBJ2-2; DNA: TGTGCCAGCAGCCGTAGCGGGGGGGCAGCCGGGGAGCTGTTTTTT; CDR3: CASSRSGGAAGELFF
D: -; size: -; V: TRBV19; J: TRBJ2-7; DNA: TGTGCCAGTAGCCCCGTGCAGTCGGGGAACGAGCAGTACTTC; CDR3: CASSPVQSGNEQYF
D: -; size: -; V: TRBV11-3; J: TRBJ1-1; DNA: TGTGCCAGCAGCTTGTTCATGAACACTGAAGCTTTCTTT; CDR3: CASSLFMNTEAFF
D: -; size: -; V: TRBV7-9; J: TRBJ2-1; DNA: TGTGCCAGCAGCCAGGGAGGCAACAATGAGCAGTTCTTC; CDR3: CASSQGGNNEQFF
D: -; size: few; V: TRBV7-9; J: TRBJ1-6; DNA: TGTGCCAGCAGCCGACAGGATAATTCACCCCTCCACTTT; CDR3: CASSRQDNSPLHF
D: -; size: -; V: TRBV9; J: TRBJ2-7; DNA: TGTGCCAGCAGCCCCCTGGGAGGCCCACAGTACTTC; CDR3: CASSPLGGPQYF
D: TRBD2; size: once; V: TRBV15; J: TRBJ2-7; DNA: TGTGCCACCAGCACCCACCCCTGGAGGACTAGCGGGGGGCACTCCTACGAGCAGTACTTC; CDR3: CATSTHPWRTSGGHSYEQYF
D: -; size: -; V: TRBV18; J: TRBJ1-3; DNA: TGTGCCAGCTCACCAGGGACAACTGGAAACACCATATATTTT; CDR3: CASSPGTTGNTIYF
D: -; size: -; V: TRBV27; J: TRBJ2-4; DNA: TGTGCCAGCATATCTTTAACTCCCCACCTCGGGAACAAAAACATTCAGTACTTC; CDR3: CASISLTPHLGNKNIQYF
D: TRBD2; size: -; V: TRBV25-1; J: TRBJ2-7; DNA: TGTGCCAGCAGTGATATGACTAGCGGCTACGAGCAGTACTTC; CDR3: CASSDMTSGYEQYF
D: -; size: -; V: TRBV7-2; J: TRBJ2-7; DNA: TGTGCCACCCAAAAACTAGGCTACGAGCAGTACTTC; CDR3: CATQKLGYEQYF
D: TRBD2; size: -; V: TRBV5-1; J: TRBJ2-3; DNA: TGCGCCAGCAGCTTGGGCCAGCGGGGGAGCACAGATACGCAGTATTTT; CDR3: CASSLGQRGSTDTQYF
D: -; size: -; V: TRBV7-8; J: TRBJ1-5; DNA: TGTGCCAGCAGCTCCTCCCCCACAGTGCCCCAGCATTTT; CDR3: CASSSSPTVPQHF
D: -; size: -; V: TRBV11-3; J: TRBJ1-5; DNA: TGTGCCAGCAGCCATAGGAAGAGACTTAATCAGCCCCAGCATTTT; CDR3: CASSHRKRLNQPQHF
D: -; size: -; V: TRBV2; J: TRBJ2-4; DNA: TGTGCCAGCAGTGAATTTGCAGGGTTCAAAAACATTCAGTACTTC; CDR3: CASSEFAGFKNIQYF
D: TRBD1; size: -; V: TRBV9; J: TRBJ2-5; DNA: TGTGCCAGCAGCGCATACAGGGGGCGCTACCAAGAGACCCAGTACTTC; CDR3: CASSAYRGRYQETQYF
D: -; size: -; V: TRBV9; J: TRBJ2-3; DNA: TGTGCCAGCAGCGTAGGGGGAGAGGTGGATACGCAGTATTTT; CDR3: CASSVGGEVDTQYF
D: TRBD1; size: -; V: TRBV19; J: TRBJ1-1; DNA: TGTGCCAGCAGACAGGGCGGGAACACTGAAGCTTTCTTT; CDR3: CASRQGGNTEAFF
D: TRBD1; size: -; V: TRBV10-3; J: TRBJ2-2; DNA: TGTGCCACTTCCGCCGGGACAGGGAACACCGGGGAGCTGTTTTTT; CDR3: CATSAGTGNTGELFF
D: TRBD2; size: -; V: TRBV18; J: TRBJ2-3; DNA: TGTGCCGGCGCTAGCGGGGTCACAGATACGCAGTATTTT; CDR3: CAGASGVTDTQYF
D: -; size: few; V: TRBV9; J: TRBJ1-3; DNA: TGTGCCAGCAAAGCAGGGACTGGAAACACCATATATTTT; CDR3: CASKAGTGNTIYF
D: TRBD1; size: -; V: TRBV7-9; J: TRBJ2-7; DNA: TGTGCCAGCAGCTCGGACAGGGTATCACGAGAGCAGTACTTC; CDR3: CASSSDRVSREQYF
D: -; size: -; V: TRBV5-1; J: TRBJ1-2; DNA: TGCGCCAGCGGAGAAAACTATGGCTACACCTTC; CDR3: CASGENYGYTF
D: -; size: -; V: TRBV6-1; J: TRBJ1-4; DNA: TGTGCCAGCACCCGTGGATTACAGGGAAAGGAAAAACTGTTTTTT; CDR3: CASTRGLQGKEKLFF
D: -; size: -; V: TRBV5-4; J: TRBJ1-4; DNA: TGTGCCAGCAGCCCACAGCCCCGGGGGTCTAATGAAAAACTGTTTTTT; CDR3: CASSPQPRGSNEKLFF
D: -; size: -; V: TRBV10-3; J: TRBJ2-7; DNA: TGTGCCATCAGCCTGGGGACTGCCTACGAGCAGTACTTC; CDR3: CAISLGTAYEQYF
D: -; size: -; V: TRBV6-1; J: TRBJ1-1; DNA: TGTGCCAGCAGGGGGGGGGTGCGAACTGAAGCTTTCTTT; CDR3: CASRGGVRTEAFF
D: -; size: once; V: TRBV25-1; J: TRBJ1-1; DNA: TGTGCCAGCAGTAGGGCGGGGATATGGACTGAAGCTTTCTTT; CDR3: CASSRAGIWTEAFF
D: -; size: once; V: TRBV30; J: TRBJ1-1; DNA: TGTGCCTGGAGTGTGAATCAGGCTCGGTCTGAAGCTTTCTTT; CDR3: CAWSVNQARSEAFF
D: TRBD2; size: once; V: TRBV7-3; J: TRBJ2-1; DNA: TGTGCCAGCAGACGATTTAGCGGGAGCGATGAGCAGTTCTTC; CDR3: CASRRFSGSDEQFF
D: TRBD1; size: -; V: TRBV30; J: TRBJ2-1; DNA: TGTGCCCGAAAAACTACGGGACAGGGGCACTACAATGAGCAGTTCTTC; CDR3: CARKTTGQGHYNEQFF
D: -; size: -; V: TRBV19; J: TRBJ1-2; DNA: TGTGCCAGTATTGAGGTTTGCTATGGCTACACCTTC; CDR3: CASIEVCYGYTF
D: -; size: once; V: TRBV4-2; J: TRBJ1-4; DNA: TGTGCCAGCAGCCTGGGGGGGGTCGGAGAAAAACTGTTTTTT; CDR3: CASSLGGVGEKLFF
D: -; size: once; V: TRBV6-5; J: TRBJ2-1; DNA: TGTGCCAGCAGTTCACCCACCCCCAGCAATGAGCAGTTCTTC; CDR3: CASSSPTPSNEQFF
D: -; size: -; V: TRBV19; J: TRBJ2-2; DNA: TGTGCCAGTACCGCCACTTTTAGCAGCTCCGGGGAGCTGTTTTTT; CDR3: CASTATFSSSGELFF
D: -; size: -; V: TRBV19; J: TRBJ1-2; DNA: TGTGCCAGTAGTATCCAGCGCGAGGGCTATGGCTACACCTTC; CDR3: CASSIQREGYGYTF
D: TRBD1; size: once; V: TRBV19; J: TRBJ1-2; DNA: TGTGCCAGTAGGCAGGGGGGCCAGCATGGCTACACCTTC; CDR3: CASRQGGQHGYTF
D: TRBD2; size: -; V: TRBV2; J: TRBJ2-5; DNA: TGTGCCAGCAGTCTAGCGGGAGCCCCCCAAGAGACCCAGTACTTC; CDR3: CASSLAGAPQETQYF
D: -; size: -; V: TRBV6-1; J: TRBJ1-2; DNA: TGTGCCAGCAGAATCGAGATAAAGCCCTTTGGCTACACCTTC; CDR3: CASRIEIKPFGYTF
D: -; size: -; V: TRBV4-2; J: TRBJ1-4; DNA: TGTGCCAGCAGCACGGGCGGAGGCACGGTGGGAGAAAAACTGTTTTTT; CDR3: CASSTGGGTVGEKLFF
D: -; size: -; V: TRBV7-7; J: TRBJ1-6; DNA: TGTGCCAGCGGTTGGAGGGTAGGCAATTCACCCCTCCACTTT; CDR3: CASGWRVGNSPLHF
D: -; size: -; V: TRBV5-1; J: TRBJ2-2; DNA: TGCGCCAGCAGTGGCGGCGGTGGCGGGGAGCTGTTTTTT; CDR3: CASSGGGGGELFF
D: TRBD1; size: -; V: TRBV28; J: TRBJ2-7; DNA: TGTGCCAGCCGGGACAGGCGGAACGAGCAGTACTTC; CDR3: CASRDRRNEQYF
D: -; size: -; V: TRBV4-1; J: TRBJ1-2; DNA: TGCGCCAGCAGCCTTAGATCTGGCAGGGAGGATGGCTACACCTTC; CDR3: CASSLRSGREDGYTF
D: -; size: -; V: TRBV7-3; J: TRBJ2-5; DNA: TGTGCCAGCAGGGACTCAGGACTACTACAAGAGACCCAGTACTTC; CDR3: CASRDSGLLQETQYF